Sequencing of this T cell receptor beta chain was carried out in a study of blood T cell repertoires in COVID-19. Study summary: Sample material is recorded as cDNA or gDNA derived from T cells, B-cell-depleted T cells, or PBMCs.

V lost 1 base and J 6 bases, leaving 12 bases between the germline ends. Looked up from germline, CDR1 is SGHRS and CDR2 is YFSETQ. The CDR3 loop spans 14 amino acids. Generated by immunoSEQ multiplex PCR, the TCRdb table keeps only in-frame clones and is missing some. The table shows around 140,000 clones, with 81% occurring only once. This receptor was obtained from a human donor in a cohort sampled during active COVID-19. The chain links TRBV5-1 to TRBJ2-3; D is possibly TRBD2 (5 bases). The sequencing input was peripheral blood. The CDR3 region has the DNA TGCGCCAGCAGCTTGACTAGTCAGCCGGATACGCAGTATTTT. It yields the protein CASSLTSQPDTQYF.